The entry that follows covers one T cell receptor (beta chain) sequence. This clonotype was seen at least ten times. It lacks a known antigen. The record has no base qualities; no much larger clone is one base away. Library preparation used RT-PCR. Sequencing was carried out with an Illumina HiSeq 2500. TCRdb reworked the public reads: Q25 trimming with fastp, MiXCR clone assembly, productive beta chains retained. Rows with one shared CDR3 protein collapse into an entry with the most common genes and DNA. Present in this sample are about 700,000 distinct CDR3 sequences, approximately 14% of which were seen just once. Around 10% of the sample is held by the ten biggest clonotypes. The data originate from a study of response to subunit inactivated influenza vaccine (dated by TCRdb to 2017 to 2018). For the study in its entirety: Deep quantitative T cell receptor repertoire profiling was used in the study to track responses to a trivalent subunit inactivated influenza vaccine. Summary of the overall study and its limitations: It was suggested by the authors that each seasonal influenza vaccination may recruit only a limited number of new T cells.

The germline V gene gives CDR1 as MNHNS and CDR2 as SASEGT. The CDR3 sequence holds 18 residues, the cysteine and phenylalanine included. CDR3 DNA is the only sequence kept; it has 54 bases, read in frame from the first base. Trimming removed 6 bases from V and 4 bases from J; the gene matches leave 19 bases unexplained. The origin of this receptor is a man in his fifties who received an inactivated influenza vaccine. Donor details come from another sample of the same person, matched by shared clones. The sample was PBMCs from blood, taken about 13 days after vaccination. Recombination linked TRBV6-1 to TRBJ1-2, with 8 middle bases fitting TRBD1. Read as DNA, the sequence is TGTGCCAGCAGCCCCACGGTGCTGGGGACAGGCTACTTCTATGGCTACACCTTC. Translation gives CASSPTVLGTGYFYGYTF.